This T cell receptor beta chain emerged from a study of cytomegalovirus exposure and HLA in healthy donors. Among the 90 to 150 subjects of the validation cohort, separate from the approximately 670-subject first cohort, were the donors. Clones were read by immunoSEQ multiplex PCR, and TCRdb kept only the in-frame ones, dropping some. The sample contains fewer than 150,000 clones, around 87% of which appear only once. The source is a man aged 18 to 35 in good health and CMV-seropositive. Input material: PBMCs.

CDR3 sequence: CASSPLMRVVGTQYF. The CDR3 DNA reads TGTGCCAGCAGCCCCTTGATGAGGGTAGTGGGGACCCAGTACTTC. V is TRBV7-2 and J is TRBJ2-5; D may be TRBD2 (5 bases). The germline V gene encodes CDR1 SGHTA and CDR2 FQGNSA. The V end lost 5 bases, the J end lost 7 bases, and 20 bases lay between the germline ends. The CDR3 is 15 residues long. Complete variable domain (other parts from reference TRBV7-2 and TRBJ2-5): GAGVSQSPSNKVTEKGKDVELRCDPISGHTALYWYRQSLGQGLEFLIYFQGNSAPDKSGLPSDRFSAERTGGSVSTLTIQRTQQEDSAVYLCASSPLMRVVGTQYFGPGTRLLVL.